This T cell receptor beta chain was profiled in a study of T-cell reconstitution after alpha-beta-depleted transplantation in children. Broader study findings: Surviving thymic progenitors and recipient T cells were the source of high TCRbeta diversity at day 60 in some patients. Fresh T-cell production supplied most of the T-cell counts and diversity seen one year after transplant. Two months or so post-transplant, alpha-beta T cells reportedly derived from several hundred expanded graft clones.

A TCRbeta library incorporating unique molecular identifiers was prepared. Each CDR3 protein gets one entry after TCRdb re-called the PCR reads with MiXCR. The table records 250,000 to 300,000 distinct CDR3 sequences, roughly 9.1% of them present only once. The V gene lost 1 base and the J gene lost 6 bases, with 5 bases spanning the gap. CDR1 is LGHDT, CDR2 YNNKEL, per germline (reference sequence). The CDR3 sequence is 12 residues long. This clonotype has at least ten counts. Its target is not known. The sample consisted of PBMCs, taken before TCRalphabeta/CD19-depleted stem cell transplant. The rearrangement uses TRBV3-1 and TRBJ2-3, with D uncertain. The source is a boy under two years old with acute myeloid leukemia, due to receive a stem cell transplant. In nucleotides, the CDR3 is TGTGCCAGCAGCCAAGTTAGCGATACGCAGTATTTT. Translating gives CASSQVSDTQYF.